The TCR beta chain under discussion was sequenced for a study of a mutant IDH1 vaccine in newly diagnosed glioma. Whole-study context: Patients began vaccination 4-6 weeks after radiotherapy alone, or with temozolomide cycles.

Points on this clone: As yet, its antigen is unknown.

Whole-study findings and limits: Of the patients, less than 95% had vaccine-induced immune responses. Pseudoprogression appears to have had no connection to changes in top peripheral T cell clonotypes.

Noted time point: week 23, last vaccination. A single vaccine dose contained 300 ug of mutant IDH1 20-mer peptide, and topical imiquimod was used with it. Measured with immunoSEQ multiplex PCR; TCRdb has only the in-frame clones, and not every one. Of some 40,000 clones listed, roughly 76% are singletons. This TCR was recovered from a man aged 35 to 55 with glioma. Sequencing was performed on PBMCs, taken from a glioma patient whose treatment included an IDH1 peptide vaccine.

In DNA, the CDR3 is TGTGCCAGCAGCCTTCCGACCCTGGGACCGAACACTGAAGCTTTCTTT. Translated, it gives CASSLPTLGPNTEAFF. The V gene is TRBV5-4, the J gene TRBJ1-1, with D possibly TRBD1 on 5 matching bases. Germline assignment: CDR1 SGHNT and CDR2 YYREEE (reference sequence). This CDR3 has 16 amino acids. The V and J ends lost 4 bases and 1 base respectively, with 17 bases between them.